This record looks at one T cell receptor (beta chain) sequence and its context. The data were obtained in a study of blood T cell repertoires in COVID-19. Overall study context: Samples of COVID-19 (acute and convalescent) were obtained from the United States, Italy and Spain. PBMCs, B-cell-depleted T cells, or T cells provided the cDNA or gDNA that made up the material.

V was clipped by 6 bases and J by 0 bases, with 9 bases between them. The germline CDR1 and CDR2 sequences are LNHDA and SQIVND (reference sequence). This CDR3 is 13 amino acids long. In the source study's methods: Reference gene primer amplification in the assay estimated nucleated cell counts. Here immunoSEQ multiplex PCR was the method, and the copy in TCRdb shows in-frame clones only, minus some. V and J calls and clone size follow that table, whereas D and trimming were derived from the DNA. The sample has 250,000 to 350,000 clones, roughly 90% seen once. This sequence was found in a woman aged 30 to 39 with active or convalescent COVID-19. The chain uses TRBV19 and TRBJ2-7; D gene uncertain. Sequencing input: peripheral blood. CDR3 bases: TGTGCCAGTAGCCTTACAGTCTCCTACGAGCAGTACTTC. Its translation is CASSLTVSYEQYF.